This T cell receptor beta chain was retrieved from a study of T cells in Graves' hyperthyroidism and ophthalmopathy. Study-wide results and limits: Ophthalmopathy was told apart from stable hyperthyroidism by a 13 V-J model. Also found in blood were most expanded thyroid clonotypes above 0.001.

Comment on this clonotype: Its antigen is undetermined.

Amplified TCR beta CDR3 regions came from RNA transcripts. Using the HTBI primer set, a first-round RT-PCR was run on the TCR CDR3. TCRdb redid the calling of the multiplex PCR reads with MiXCR, one entry per CDR3 protein. The sample holds around 56,000 distinct CDR3 sequences, around 53% seen once. J lost 5 bases, V lost 8 bases, and 9 bases had no gene match. CDR1 MDHEN and CDR2 SYDVKM come from the germline V gene. The CDR3 covers 14 residues. The chain has TRBV28 and TRBJ2-7; TRBD1 agrees at 10 bases. Sequencing input: blood. This receptor was identified in a woman in her sixties or seventies with Graves' ophthalmopathy. The CDR3 DNA sequence: TGTGCCAGCCAGGGGGACAGGGGTTTTAACGAGCAGTACTTC. Its translation: CASQGDRGFNEQYF.